This paragraph covers one TCR beta chain sequence. The data were taken from a study of T cell responses to AZD1222 COVID-19 vaccine. This table comes from immunoSEQ multiplex PCR, and its TCRdb copy is limited to in-frame clones, with some not included. The data hold some 79,000 clones, with 70% to 90% observed a single time. Per germline, CDR1 MDHEN and CDR2 SYDVKM. The V segment lost 5 bases and the J segment 7 bases; nucleotides outside the gene matches: 10. This CDR3 comprises 14 residues. V and J are TRBV28 and TRBJ1-2; 7 nucleotides align to TRBD1. This receptor was identified in an adult who received the AZD1222 COVID-19 vaccine. Material: peripheral blood, obtained 28 days after the second AZD1222 dose. CDR3 residues: CASSNSDRQGGYTF. In DNA form, the CDR3 reads TGTGCCAGCAGTAACTCGGACAGACAGGGTGGCTACACCTTC.